What follows describes a single TCR beta chain. Source study methods: Scientists estimated how many nucleated cells there were by amplifying reference gene primers. Method: immunoSEQ multiplex PCR; TCRdb's copy keeps in-frame clones and lacks some. The V and J calls and clone size are taken from that table; D and trimming were inferred from the DNA. This sample has fewer than 350,000 clones, with roughly 90% found just once. Trimming left V 3 bases short and J 6 bases short, with 15 bases between. The CDR3 is 14 residues long. From germline, CDR1 is SEHNR and CDR2 FQNEAQ (reference sequence). The data were taken from a study of blood T cell repertoires in COVID-19.

The sequenced sample was PBMCs or T cells enriched from blood (not recorded which). This TCR derives from a woman in her 40s who had recovered from COVID-19. This chain connects TRBV7-9 to TRBJ2-7, with D possibly being TRBD1 (6 bases). DNA of the CDR3: TGTGCCAGCAGCTTCTCCGGGACACTGCTCGAGCAGTACTTC. Translating gives CASSFSGTLLEQYF.